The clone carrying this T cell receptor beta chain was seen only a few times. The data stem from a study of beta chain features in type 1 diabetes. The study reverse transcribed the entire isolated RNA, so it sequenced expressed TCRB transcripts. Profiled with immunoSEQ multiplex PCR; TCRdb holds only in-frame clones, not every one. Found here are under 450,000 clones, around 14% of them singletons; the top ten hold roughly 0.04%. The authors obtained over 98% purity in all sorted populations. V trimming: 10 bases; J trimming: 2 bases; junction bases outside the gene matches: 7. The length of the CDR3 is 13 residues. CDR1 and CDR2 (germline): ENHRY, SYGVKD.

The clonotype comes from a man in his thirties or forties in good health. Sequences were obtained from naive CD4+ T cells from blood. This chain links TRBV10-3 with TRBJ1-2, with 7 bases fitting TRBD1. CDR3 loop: CATPGQMNYGYTF. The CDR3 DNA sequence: TGTGCCACCCCGGGACAGATGAACTATGGCTACACCTTC.